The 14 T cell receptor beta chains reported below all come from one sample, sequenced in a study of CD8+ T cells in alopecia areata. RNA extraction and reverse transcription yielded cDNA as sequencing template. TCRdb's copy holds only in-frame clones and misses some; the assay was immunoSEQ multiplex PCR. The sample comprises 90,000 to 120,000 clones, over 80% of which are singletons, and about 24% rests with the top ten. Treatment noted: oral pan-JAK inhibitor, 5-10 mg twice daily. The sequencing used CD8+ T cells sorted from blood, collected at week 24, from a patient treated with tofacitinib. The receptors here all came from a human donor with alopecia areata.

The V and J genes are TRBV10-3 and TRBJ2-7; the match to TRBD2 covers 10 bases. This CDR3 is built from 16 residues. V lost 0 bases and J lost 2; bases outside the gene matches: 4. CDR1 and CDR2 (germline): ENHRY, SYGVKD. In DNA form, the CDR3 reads TGTGCCATCAGTGAGTCATATAGCGGGGGGACCTACGAGCAGTACTTC. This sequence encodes CAISESYSGGTYEQYF.

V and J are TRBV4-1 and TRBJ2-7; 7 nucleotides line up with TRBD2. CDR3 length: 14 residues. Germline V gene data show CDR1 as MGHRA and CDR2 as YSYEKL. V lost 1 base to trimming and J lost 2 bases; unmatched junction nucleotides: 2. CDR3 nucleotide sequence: TGCGCCAGCAGCCAAGGAGCGGGGACCTACGAGCAGTACTTC. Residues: CASSQGAGTYEQYF.

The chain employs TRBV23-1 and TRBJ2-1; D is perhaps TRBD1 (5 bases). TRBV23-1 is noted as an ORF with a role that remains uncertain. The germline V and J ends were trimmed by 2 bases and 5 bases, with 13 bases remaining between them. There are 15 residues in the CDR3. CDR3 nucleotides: TGCGCCAGCAGTCAACCAGGGAACTACGACAATGAGCAGTTCTTC. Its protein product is CASSQPGNYDNEQFF.

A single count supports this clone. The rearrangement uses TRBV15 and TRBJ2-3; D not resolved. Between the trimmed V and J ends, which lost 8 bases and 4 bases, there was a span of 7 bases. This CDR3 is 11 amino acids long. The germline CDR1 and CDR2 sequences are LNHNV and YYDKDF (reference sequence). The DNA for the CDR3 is TGTGCCACCCGACTGTCAGATACGCAGTATTTT. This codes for CATRLSDTQYF.

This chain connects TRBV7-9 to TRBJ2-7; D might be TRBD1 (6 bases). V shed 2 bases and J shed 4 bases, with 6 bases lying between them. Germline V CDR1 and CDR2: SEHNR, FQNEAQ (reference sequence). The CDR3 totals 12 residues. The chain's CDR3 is CASSLRGYEQYF. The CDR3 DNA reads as TGTGCCAGCAGCTTAAGGGGGTACGAGCAGTACTTC. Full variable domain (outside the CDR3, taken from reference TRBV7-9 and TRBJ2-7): DTGVSQNPRHKITKRGQNVTFRCDPISEHNRLYWYRQTLGQGPEFLTYFQNEAQLEKSRLLSDRFSAERPKGSFSTLEIQRTEQGDSAMYLCASSLRGYEQYFGPGTRLTVT.

For the CDR3, the DNA is TGTGCCAGCAGTTTAGGCGCCGCACCTTATCAGCCCCAGCATTTT. The encoded protein is CASSLGAAPYQPQHF. The chain recombines TRBV27 with TRBJ1-5; D gene unclear. Germline V lookup: CDR1 MNHEY, CDR2 SMNVEV (reference sequence). V shed 2 bases and J shed 5 bases, with 13 bases lying between them. The CDR3 totals 15 residues.

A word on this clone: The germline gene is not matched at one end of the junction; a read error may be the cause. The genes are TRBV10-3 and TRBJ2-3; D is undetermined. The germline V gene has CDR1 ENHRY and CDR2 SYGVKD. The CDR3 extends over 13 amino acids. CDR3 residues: CASSYGGTDTQYF. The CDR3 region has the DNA TGTGCCAGCAGTTACGGTGGCACAGATACGCAGTATTTT.

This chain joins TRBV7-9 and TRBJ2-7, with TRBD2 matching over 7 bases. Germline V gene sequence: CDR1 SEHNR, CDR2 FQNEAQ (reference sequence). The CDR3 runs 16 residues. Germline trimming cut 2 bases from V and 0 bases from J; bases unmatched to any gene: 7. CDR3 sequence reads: CASSLKLGGSSYEQYF. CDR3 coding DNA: TGTGCCAGCAGCTTAAAGTTGGGGGGGTCCTCCTACGAGCAGTACTTC. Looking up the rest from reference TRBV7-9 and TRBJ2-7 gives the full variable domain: DTGVSQNPRHKITKRGQNVTFRCDPISEHNRLYWYRQTLGQGPEFLTYFQNEAQLEKSRLLSDRFSAERPKGSFSTLEIQRTEQGDSAMYLCASSLKLGGSSYEQYFGPGTRLTVT.

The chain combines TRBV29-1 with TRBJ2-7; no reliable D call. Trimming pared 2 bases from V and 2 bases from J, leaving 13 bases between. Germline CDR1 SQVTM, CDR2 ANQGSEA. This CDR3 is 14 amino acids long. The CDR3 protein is CSVERASGAYEQYF. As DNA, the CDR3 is TGCAGCGTTGAAAGGGCCTCCGGCGCCTACGAGCAGTACTTC.

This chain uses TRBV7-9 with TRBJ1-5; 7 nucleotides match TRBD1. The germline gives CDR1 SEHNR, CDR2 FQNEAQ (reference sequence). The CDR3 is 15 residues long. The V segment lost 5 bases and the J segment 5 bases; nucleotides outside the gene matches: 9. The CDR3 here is CASSGTDLWDQPQHF. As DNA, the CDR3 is TGTGCCAGCAGCGGGACAGATCTTTGGGATCAGCCCCAGCATTTT.

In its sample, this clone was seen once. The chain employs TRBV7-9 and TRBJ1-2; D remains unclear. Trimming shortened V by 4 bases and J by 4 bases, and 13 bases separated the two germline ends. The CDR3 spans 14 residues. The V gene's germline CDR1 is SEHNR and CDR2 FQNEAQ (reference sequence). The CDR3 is CASSSNLEAYGYTF. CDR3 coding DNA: TGTGCCAGCAGCTCAAACCTGGAGGCCTATGGCTACACCTTC.

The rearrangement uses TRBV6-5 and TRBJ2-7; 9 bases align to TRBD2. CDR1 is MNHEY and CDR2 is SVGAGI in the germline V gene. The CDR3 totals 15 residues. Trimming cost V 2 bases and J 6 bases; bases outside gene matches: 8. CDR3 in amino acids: CASSYVAGAAGEQYF. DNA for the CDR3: TGTGCCAGCAGTTACGTAGCGGGGGCCGCGGGCGAGCAGTACTTC.

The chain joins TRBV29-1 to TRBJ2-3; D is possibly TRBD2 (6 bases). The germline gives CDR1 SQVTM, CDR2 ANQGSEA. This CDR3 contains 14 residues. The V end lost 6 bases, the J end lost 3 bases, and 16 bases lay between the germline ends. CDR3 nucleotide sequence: TGCAGCGTCGTAGACCTCCGGGGGACAGATACGCAGTATTTT. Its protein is CSVVDLRGTDTQYF.

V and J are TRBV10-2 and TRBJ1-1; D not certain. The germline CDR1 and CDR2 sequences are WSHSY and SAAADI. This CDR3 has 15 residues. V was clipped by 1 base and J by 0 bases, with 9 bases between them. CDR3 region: CASSEYLGVNTEAFF. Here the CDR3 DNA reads TGCGCCAGCAGTGAGTATCTGGGCGTGAACACTGAAGCTTTCTTT.